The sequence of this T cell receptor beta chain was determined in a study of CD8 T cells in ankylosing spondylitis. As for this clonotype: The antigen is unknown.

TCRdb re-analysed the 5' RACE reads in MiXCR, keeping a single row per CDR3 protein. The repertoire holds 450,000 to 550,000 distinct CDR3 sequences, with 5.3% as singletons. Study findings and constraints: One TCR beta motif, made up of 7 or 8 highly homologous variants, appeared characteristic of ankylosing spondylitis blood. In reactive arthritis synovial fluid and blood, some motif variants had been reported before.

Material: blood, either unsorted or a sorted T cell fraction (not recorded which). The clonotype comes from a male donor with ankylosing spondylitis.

The CDR3 region has the DNA TGTGCCAGCAGCTCCGCGAGCAATCAGCCCCAGCATTTT. Residues: CASSSASNQPQHF. This rearrangement joins TRBV7-2 to TRBJ1-5; D gene uncertain. The CDR3 extends over 13 amino acids. Germline V lookup: CDR1 SGHTA, CDR2 FQGNSA. V dropped 4 bases and J dropped 1 base, with 5 bases sitting between them. Variable domain in full (rest from reference TRBV7-2 and TRBJ1-5): GAGVSQSPSNKVTEKGKDVELRCDPISGHTALYWYRQSLGQGLEFLIYFQGNSAPDKSGLPSDRFSAERTGGSVSTLTIQRTQQEDSAVYLCASSSASNQPQHFGDGTRLSIL.